This passage covers 18 T cell receptor beta chains from one sample sequenced in a study of early T cells in non-severe SARS-CoV-2 infection. TCRdb redid the calling of the 5' RACE reads with MiXCR, one entry per CDR3 protein. This sample has tens of thousands of distinct CDR3 sequences, with roughly 12% found just once. The sequencing sample was made of whole blood. The receptors here all came from an adult who was a healthcare worker with PCR-confirmed SARS-CoV-2 infection or an uninfected control (not recorded which).

This clonotype was recorded many times. The V call is TRBV7-2, the J call TRBJ2-5; either TRBD1 or TRBD2 may supply D (5 bases each). CDR3 length: 15 amino acids. The germline CDR1 and CDR2 sequences are SGHTA and FQGNSA. Deletions cut 5 bases from V and 4 bases from J, with 17 bases between. CDR3 region: CASSPGPLRGETQYF. As DNA, the CDR3 is TGTGCCAGCAGCCCGGGCCCCCTGAGGGGAGAGACCCAGTACTTC.

This clonotype has a count of ten or more. This chain uses TRBV7-2 with TRBJ2-1; 8 bases agree with TRBD1. The V gene end was trimmed by 4 bases and the J gene end by 5 bases; junction bases not matched to a gene: 10. Germline values: CDR1 SGHTA, CDR2 FQGNSA. The CDR3 loop spans 16 amino acids. CDR3 in DNA: TGTGCCAGCAGCTCCCAAGGGACAGGTGGGAACAATGAGCAGTTCTTC. Translating gives CASSSQGTGGNNEQFF.

The chain links TRBV27 to TRBJ2-7; 9 bases agree with TRBD2. Germline CDR1 reads MNHEY; CDR2 reads SMNVEV (reference sequence). The CDR3 runs 15 residues. V trimming: 6 bases; J trimming: 2 bases; junction bases outside the gene matches: 8. CDR3 residues: CASRPSPSGTYEQYF. CDR3 coding DNA: TGTGCCAGCAGGCCATCCCCTAGCGGGACCTACGAGCAGTACTTC.

This clonotype was detected many times. The chain combines TRBV18 with TRBJ1-6, with D perhaps TRBD1 (5 bases). V shed 2 bases and J shed 14 bases, with 13 bases lying between them. Per germline, CDR1 KGHSH and CDR2 LQKENI. The CDR3 has 13 amino acids. The CDR3 DNA reads as TGTGCCAGCTCACCAGACAGTTCTACCGCCCTCCACTTT. Amino acids: CASSPDSSTALHF.

The rearrangement joins TRBV27 to TRBJ2-3, with 10 bases that match TRBD2. CDR3 length: 18 residues. J lost 5 bases, V lost 7 bases, and 18 bases had no gene match. Germline V gene data show CDR1 as MNHEY and CDR2 as SMNVEV (reference sequence). The CDR3 DNA reads as TGTGCCAGCAATTCGCTCTCAGGGGCTAGCGGGGGTTTAGATACGCAGTATTTT. It encodes CASNSLSGASGGLDTQYF.

This clonotype occurred many times. This chain uses TRBV6-6 with TRBJ2-2; TRBD2 aligns across 9 bases. The length of the CDR3 is 18 residues. CDR1 and CDR2 from the germline V gene are MNHNY and SVGAGI (reference sequence). V was pared by 5 bases and J by 3 bases, with 13 bases of the junction left unmatched. CDR3 residues: CASSPRERGALHTGELFF. CDR3 sequence (DNA): TGTGCCAGCAGTCCCCGGGAGCGGGGGGCCCTCCACACCGGGGAGCTGTTTTTT.

As concerns this clonotype: Being one base from a much bigger clone, this may be a read error. The chain couples TRBV2 to TRBJ2-2; D assignment may be TRBD1 or TRBD2 (6 bases each). The CDR3 extends over 15 amino acids. The germline gives CDR1 SNHLY, CDR2 FYNNEI. CDR3 nucleotide sequence: TGTACCAGCAGTGAGGGGGGATACCCGACAAGGGAGCTGTTTTTT. It codes for CTSSEGGYPTRELFF.

The chain is built from TRBV12-3 or TRBV12-4 and TRBJ1-1; possibly TRBD1 for D (5 bases). V lost 7 bases to trimming and J lost 4 bases, with 16 bases between them. This CDR3 spans 14 amino acids. The CDR3, as DNA: TGTGCCAGCAACCCAGTAGGGGATGGCACTGAAGCTTTCTTT. Amino acids: CASNPVGDGTEAFF.

Ten or more counts support this clonotype. V usage is TRBV7-3 and J usage is TRBJ2-1; 8 bases line up with TRBD1. The CDR3 covers 13 residues. Unmatched junction bases numbered 3, after V lost 5 bases and J lost 6 bases. Germline V CDR1 and CDR2: SGHTA, FQGTGA. The CDR3 region has the DNA TGTGCCAGCAGCCAGGGGGCGGTCAATGAGCAGTTCTTC. It codes for CASSQGAVNEQFF.

This clonotype was counted ten times or more. The chain has TRBV12-3 or TRBV12-4 and TRBJ1-2, with D unresolved. V shed 3 bases and J shed 4 bases, with 9 bases lying between them. This CDR3 comprises 13 residues. The chain's CDR3 is CASSLGSGYGYTF. The CDR3 DNA follows: TGTGCCAGCAGTTTGGGATCGGGCTATGGCTACACCTTC.

Only a few counts were recorded for this clonotype. This chain uses TRBV28 with TRBJ2-1; possible D gene TRBD2, 6 bases. Deletions cut 3 bases from V and 8 bases from J, with 29 bases between. The CDR3 runs to 19 residues. Germline-derived CDR1 and CDR2 are MDHEN and SYDVKM. The CDR3 DNA sequence: TGTGCCAGCAGTTTTTTCGTTGGGAGGTACGGTCCTTACAGCGATGAGCAGTTCTTC. Residues: CASSFFVGRYGPYSDEQFF. Together with reference TRBV28 and TRBJ2-1, the CDR3 gives the full variable domain: DVKVTQSSRYLVKRTGEKVFLECVQDMDHENMFWYRQDPGLGLRLIYFSYDVKMKEKGDIPEGYSVSREKKERFSLILESASTNQTSMYLCASSFFVGRYGPYSDEQFFGPGTRLTVL.

The CDR3 loop is CAISATGATTNEKLFF. The CDR3, as DNA: TGTGCCATCAGTGCAACAGGGGCGACAACTAATGAAAAACTGTTTTTT. The chain couples TRBV10-3 to TRBJ1-4, with TRBD1 identical over 7 bases. V lost 4 bases, J lost 0 bases, and 5 bases stayed unmatched. CDR3 length equals 16 residues. Germline V gene lookup returns CDR1 ENHRY and CDR2 SYGVKD.

The chain employs TRBV18 and TRBJ2-1, with 7 bases aligning to TRBD2. The CDR3 loop spans 14 amino acids. CDR1 is KGHSH and CDR2 is LQKENI in the germline V gene. V lost 3 bases and J lost 7; bases outside the gene matches: 6. For the CDR3, the DNA is TGTGCCAGCTCACCGGGAGGGCCATTTAATGAGCAGTTCTTC. As protein: CASSPGGPFNEQFF.

The chain has TRBV29-1 and TRBJ1-2, with 7 bases identical to TRBD1. The CDR3 has 13 amino acids. V lost 7 bases and J lost 0; bases outside the gene matches: 5. The germline CDR1 and CDR2 sequences are SQVTM and ANQGSEA. The CDR3 loop is CSAVDRSNYGYTF. The CDR3 region has the DNA TGCAGCGCCGTGGACAGGTCTAACTATGGCTACACCTTC.

The chain carries TRBV11-2 and TRBJ2-7; D might be TRBD1 (5 bases). The CDR3 totals 15 residues. Looked up from germline, CDR1 is SGHAT and CDR2 is FQNNGV. The germline V and J ends were trimmed by 4 bases and 6 bases, with 19 bases remaining between them. The DNA for the CDR3 is TGTGCCAGCAGCTCTGACCCAGGGATAGGTCTCGAGCAGTACTTC. This encodes CASSSDPGIGLEQYF.

The rearrangement joins TRBV12-3 or TRBV12-4 to TRBJ2-3, with a tentative D call TRBD2 (7 bases). The V and J ends lost 4 bases and 6 bases respectively, with 17 bases between them. CDR3 length: 15 amino acids. CDR3 nucleotide sequence: TGTGCCAGCAGTTCCCCCCGGGGGGCGTTGGATACGCAGTATTTT. Translation gives CASSSPRGALDTQYF.

This clonotype was detected a few times. The chain recombines TRBV6-1 with TRBJ1-2; TRBD1 aligns across 8 bases. The germline CDR1 and CDR2 sequences are MNHNS and SASEGT. J gave up 3 bases and V 1 base, and 7 bases lay outside the gene matches. The CDR3 contains 16 residues. CDR3 sequence reads: CASSEDRGFSHYGYTF. CDR3 nucleotide sequence: TGTGCCAGCAGTGAAGACAGGGGGTTTTCTCACTATGGCTACACCTTC.

This clonotype was found a few times. The chain joins TRBV11-2 to TRBJ2-7, with 10 bases aligning to TRBD2. The CDR3 covers 15 residues. V lost 5 bases, J lost 6 bases, and 10 bases stayed unmatched. Per the germline V gene, CDR1 is SGHAT and CDR2 is FQNNGV. The CDR3 nucleotides are TGTGCCAGCAGCCTCTTAAGCAGCGGGAGGGGCGAGCAGTACTTC. Protein: CASSLLSSGRGEQYF. Combining the CDR3 with reference TRBV11-2 and TRBJ2-7 gives the whole variable domain EAGVAQSPRYKIIEKRQSVAFWCNPISGHATLYWYQQILGQGPKLLIQFQNNGVVDDSQLPKDRFSAERLKGVDSTLKIQPAKLEDSAVYLCASSLLSSGRGEQYFGPGTRLTVT.